Included here is one T cell receptor beta chain sequence, with context. This specimen comes from a study of response to subunit inactivated influenza vaccine. TCRdb used MiXCR to reprocess the RT-PCR reads, holding one entry per CDR3 protein. The profile shows more than 200,000 distinct CDR3 sequences, 10% to 15% of them singletons. The TCR originated in a man in his fifties or sixties who received an inactivated influenza vaccine. Sequencing used non-naive T cells sorted from PBMCs, obtained approximately 15 days before vaccination.

CDR3 in DNA: TGTGCCAGCAGCGTCGGGACTAGCGGGACAAGAGAAGTCCAGTACTTC. The encoded protein is CASSVGTSGTREVQYF. The rearrangement links TRBV9 to TRBJ2-5, with TRBD2 identical over 13 bases. The V gene's germline CDR1 is SGDLS and CDR2 YYNGEE. The CDR3 has 16 residues. The V gene end was trimmed by 2 bases and the J gene end by 10 bases; junction bases not matched to a gene: 11.